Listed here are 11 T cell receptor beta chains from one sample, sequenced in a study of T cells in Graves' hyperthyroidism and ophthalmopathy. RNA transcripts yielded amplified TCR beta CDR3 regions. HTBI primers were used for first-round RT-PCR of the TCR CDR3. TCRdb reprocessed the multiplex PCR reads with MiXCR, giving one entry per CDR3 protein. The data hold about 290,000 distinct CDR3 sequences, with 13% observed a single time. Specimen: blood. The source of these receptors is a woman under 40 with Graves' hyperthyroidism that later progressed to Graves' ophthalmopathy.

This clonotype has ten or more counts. For the CDR3, the DNA is TGCAGCGTGGGCAGGGTGGCGGGAGATACGCAGTATTTT. Amino acid sequence: CSVGRVAGDTQYF. The J gene is TRBJ2-3, the V gene TRBV29-1; TRBD1 or TRBD2 may be the D gene (5 bases each). Trimming took off 6 bases at V and 5 bases at J, with 15 bases between the two ends. The CDR3 extends over 13 amino acids. CDR1 is SQVTM, CDR2 ANQGSEA, per germline.

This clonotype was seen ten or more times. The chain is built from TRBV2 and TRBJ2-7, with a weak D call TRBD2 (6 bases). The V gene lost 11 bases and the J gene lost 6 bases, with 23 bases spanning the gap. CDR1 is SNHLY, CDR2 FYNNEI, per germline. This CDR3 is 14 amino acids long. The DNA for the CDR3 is TGTGCCGGGGGGACGGCTAGCTGGGGAGGCGAGCAGTACTTC. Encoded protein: CAGGTASWGGEQYF.

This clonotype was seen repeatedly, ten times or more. CDR3 sequence (DNA): TGTGCCAGCAGCTTTCAATTCGGCTCAGCCTACGAGCAGTACTTC. Protein: CASSFQFGSAYEQYF. The rearrangement links TRBV7-2 to TRBJ2-7; D gene uncertain. The germline gives CDR1 SGHTA, CDR2 FQGNSA. Trimming removed 3 bases from V and 2 bases from J, with 14 bases in between. The CDR3 contains 15 residues.

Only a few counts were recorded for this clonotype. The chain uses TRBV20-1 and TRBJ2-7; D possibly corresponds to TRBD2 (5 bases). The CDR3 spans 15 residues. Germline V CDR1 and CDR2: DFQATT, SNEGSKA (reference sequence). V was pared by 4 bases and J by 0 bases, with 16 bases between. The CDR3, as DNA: TGCAGTGCTACCCAAACCGGGGTTAACTCCTACGAGCAGTACTTC. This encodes CSATQTGVNSYEQYF.

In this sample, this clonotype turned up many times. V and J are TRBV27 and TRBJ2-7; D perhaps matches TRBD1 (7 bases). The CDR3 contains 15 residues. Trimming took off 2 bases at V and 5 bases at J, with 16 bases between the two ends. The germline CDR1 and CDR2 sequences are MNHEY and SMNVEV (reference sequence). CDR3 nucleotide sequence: TGTGCCAGCAGTTTAGCGGGACAGATCGTTAACGAGCAGTACTTC. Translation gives CASSLAGQIVNEQYF.

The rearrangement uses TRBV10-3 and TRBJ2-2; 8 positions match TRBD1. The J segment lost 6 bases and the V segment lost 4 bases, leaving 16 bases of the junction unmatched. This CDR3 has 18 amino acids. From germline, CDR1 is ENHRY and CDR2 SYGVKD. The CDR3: CAISAGAGGANSAGELFF. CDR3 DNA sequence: TGTGCCATCAGTGCAGGGGCAGGGGGCGCGAACAGTGCCGGGGAGCTGTTTTTT.

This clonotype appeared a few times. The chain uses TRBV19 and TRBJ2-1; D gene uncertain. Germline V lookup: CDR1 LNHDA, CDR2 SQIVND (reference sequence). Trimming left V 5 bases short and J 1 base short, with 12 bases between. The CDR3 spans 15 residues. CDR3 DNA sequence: TGTGCCAGTAGTTCCCTAAATCGTTCCTACAATGAGCAGTTCTTC. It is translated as CASSSLNRSYNEQFF.

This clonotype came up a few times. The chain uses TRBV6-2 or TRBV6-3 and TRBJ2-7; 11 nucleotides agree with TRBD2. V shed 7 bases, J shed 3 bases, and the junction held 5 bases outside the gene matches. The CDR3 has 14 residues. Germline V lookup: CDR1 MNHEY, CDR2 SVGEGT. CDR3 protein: CASMLLAGDYEQYF. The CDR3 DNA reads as TGTGCCAGCATGTTACTAGCGGGAGACTACGAGCAGTACTTC.

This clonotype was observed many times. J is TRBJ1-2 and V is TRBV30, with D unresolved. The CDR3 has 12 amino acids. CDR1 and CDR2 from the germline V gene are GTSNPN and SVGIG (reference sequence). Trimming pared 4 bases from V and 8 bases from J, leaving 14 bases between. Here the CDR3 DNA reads TGTGCCTGGAACTCGGTAGGCGAAGGCTACACCTTC. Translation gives CAWNSVGEGYTF.

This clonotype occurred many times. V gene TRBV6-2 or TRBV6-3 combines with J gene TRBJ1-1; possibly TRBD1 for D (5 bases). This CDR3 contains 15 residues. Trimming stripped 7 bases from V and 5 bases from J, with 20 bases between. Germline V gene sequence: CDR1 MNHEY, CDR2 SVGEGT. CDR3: CASTQNRWGVTEAFF. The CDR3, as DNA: TGTGCCAGCACCCAGAACCGTTGGGGGGTTACTGAAGCTTTCTTT.

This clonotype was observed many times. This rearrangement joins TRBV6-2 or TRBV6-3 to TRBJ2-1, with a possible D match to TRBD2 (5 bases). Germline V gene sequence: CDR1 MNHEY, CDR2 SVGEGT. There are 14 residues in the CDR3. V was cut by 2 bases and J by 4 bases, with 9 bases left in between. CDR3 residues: CASSYDGIYNEQFF. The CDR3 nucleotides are TGTGCCAGCAGTTACGACGGGATTTACAATGAGCAGTTCTTC.